This passage covers 27 T cell receptor beta chains from one sample sequenced in a study of blood T cell repertoires in COVID-19. Generated by immunoSEQ multiplex PCR, the TCRdb table keeps only in-frame clones and is missing some. The profile shows 200,000 to 250,000 clones, approximately 83% of them singletons. The sequencing input was peripheral blood. These receptors were obtained from a woman aged 30 to 39 who had recovered from COVID-19.

The V call is TRBV7-9, the J call TRBJ2-5; D is uncertain. The V end lost 5 bases, the J end lost 2 bases, and 21 bases lay between the germline ends. This CDR3 has 17 residues. Germline CDR1 and CDR2: SEHNR and FQNEAQ (reference sequence). CDR3 in amino acids: CASSRWSGIPLQETQYF. DNA of the CDR3: TGTGCCAGCAGCCGGTGGTCGGGTATACCCTTACAAGAGACCCAGTACTTC. Based on the CDR3 plus reference TRBV7-9 and TRBJ2-5, the full variable domain is DTGVSQNPRHKITKRGQNVTFRCDPISEHNRLYWYRQTLGQGPEFLTYFQNEAQLEKSRLLSDRFSAERPKGSFSTLEIQRTEQGDSAMYLCASSRWSGIPLQETQYFGPGTRLLVL.

This clone was counted only a few times. This chain uses TRBV2 with TRBJ2-1; tentatively, D is TRBD2 (5 bases). V was shortened by 7 bases and J by 9 bases, with 13 bases between the two germline ends. The CDR3 is made up of 12 amino acids. Per the germline V gene, CDR1 is SNHLY and CDR2 is FYNNEI. CDR3 region: CASTLREGEQFF. DNA of the CDR3: TGTGCCAGCACGCTTCGGGAAGGTGAGCAGTTCTTC.

This clone has a single count. This sequence joins TRBV6-2 or TRBV6-3 and TRBJ2-3; D is perhaps TRBD2 (7 bases). The CDR3 extends over 17 amino acids. With 7 bases removed from V and 4 bases from J, the gap between germline ends came to 24 bases. From germline, CDR1 is MNHEY and CDR2 SVGEGT. The CDR3 is CASTPKRWGGPSDTQYF. CDR3 in DNA: TGTGCCAGCACCCCAAAGCGGTGGGGGGGCCCCTCAGATACGCAGTATTTT.

This chain connects TRBV7-9 to TRBJ2-5; 12 bases line up with TRBD2. CDR1 is SEHNR, CDR2 FQNEAQ, per germline (reference sequence). V was pared by 5 bases and J by 5 bases, with 9 bases of the junction left unmatched. The CDR3 sequence is 16 residues long. CDR3 in amino acids: CASSPYTSGGYETQYF. The CDR3 DNA sequence: TGTGCCAGCAGCCCATACACTAGCGGGGGGTATGAGACCCAGTACTTC.

The rearrangement joins TRBV10-3 to TRBJ2-5; D possibly corresponds to TRBD2 (5 bases). The CDR3 length is 13 residues. Trimming left V 8 bases short and J 1 base short, with 11 bases between. Germline V gene sequence: CDR1 ENHRY, CDR2 SYGVKD. CDR3 sequence: CAISQDFQETQYF. CDR3 in DNA: TGTGCCATCTCTCAGGACTTCCAAGAGACCCAGTACTTC.

This clone was counted only a few times. The V and J genes are TRBV7-9 and TRBJ2-7; D possibly corresponds to TRBD1 (6 bases). Trimming removed 4 bases at V and 2 bases at J, with 21 bases between. This CDR3 comprises 17 residues. From germline, CDR1 is SEHNR and CDR2 FQNEAQ (reference sequence). The DNA for the CDR3 is TGTGCCAGCAGCTCTGGGGACGGTCGGGACACAACCTACGAGCAGTACTTC. Its protein is CASSSGDGRDTTYEQYF.

The chain uses TRBV3-1 (or the pseudogene TRBV3-2) and TRBJ1-2; tentative D call: TRBD1 (6 bases). Trimming cost V 1 base and J 7 bases, with 10 bases left between them. The CDR3 covers 13 residues. Germline V gene data show CDR1 as LGHDT and CDR2 as YNNKEL (reference sequence). The CDR3: CASSQASGVGYTF. The CDR3 nucleotides are TGTGCCAGCAGCCAAGCCTCAGGGGTTGGCTACACCTTC.

This clone came up a few times. The genes are TRBV7-9 and TRBJ2-7, with 7 bases matching TRBD1. Trimming at V came to 1 base and at J to 9 bases, leaving 9 bases not matched to a gene. The V gene's germline CDR1 is SEHNR and CDR2 FQNEAQ (reference sequence). This CDR3 spans 14 amino acids. In DNA, the CDR3 is TGTGCCAGCAGCTTAGGACAGGGTCAGATCGGGCAGTACTTC. As protein: CASSLGQGQIGQYF.

Written as DNA, the CDR3 is TGTGCCAGCAGTGGAGACGGGAACACTGAAGCTTTCTTT. Amino acid sequence: CASSGDGNTEAFF. The V gene is TRBV6-6, the J gene TRBJ1-1; unclear D gene. The V gene's germline CDR1 is MNHNY and CDR2 SVGAGI (reference sequence). CDR3 length: 13 amino acids. The V end lost 5 bases, the J end lost 1 base, and 8 bases lay between the germline ends.

This sequence joins TRBV30 and TRBJ2-7; 8 bases agree with TRBD2. The V and J ends lost 4 bases and 2 bases, in that order; junction bases with no gene match: 10. CDR3 length equals 15 residues. Per germline, CDR1 GTSNPN and CDR2 SVGIG (reference sequence). CDR3: CAWTEGRGATYEQYF. In DNA, the CDR3 is TGTGCCTGGACGGAGGGGCGGGGGGCCACCTACGAGCAGTACTTC.

V is TRBV9 and J is TRBJ2-5; 9 nucleotides align to TRBD1. The CDR3 sequence is 16 residues long. Germline trimming cut 3 bases from V and 2 bases from J; bases unmatched to any gene: 8. Germline V gene sequence: CDR1 SGDLS, CDR2 YYNGEE. The CDR3 spells CASSADSGTGQETQYF. Written as DNA, the CDR3 is TGTGCCAGCAGCGCGGACTCCGGGACAGGGCAAGAGACCCAGTACTTC.

This rearrangement joins TRBV19 to TRBJ1-3; D is perhaps TRBD1 (5 bases). Looked up from germline, CDR1 is LNHDA and CDR2 is SQIVND (reference sequence). With 5 bases removed from V and 0 bases from J, the gap between germline ends came to 14 bases. This CDR3 comprises 16 residues. In DNA form, the CDR3 reads TGTGCCAGTAGTCCGACAGCCTACAACTCTGGAAACACCATATATTTT. Translated, it gives CASSPTAYNSGNTIYF.

This chain joins TRBV11-2 and TRBJ2-7, with 7 bases identical to TRBD1. CDR3 length: 14 residues. The V segment lost 5 bases and the J segment 0 bases; nucleotides outside the gene matches: 4. The V gene's germline CDR1 is SGHAT and CDR2 FQNNGV. This CDR3 reads CASSVGQDSYEQYF. The DNA of the CDR3 is TGTGCCAGCAGCGTCGGACAGGACTCCTACGAGCAGTACTTC.

The rearrangement uses TRBV7-3 and TRBJ2-1; tentative D call: TRBD1 (6 bases). Germline V lookup: CDR1 SGHTA, CDR2 FQGTGA. V lost 2 bases, J lost 4 bases, and 9 bases lay in between. This CDR3 is 14 amino acids long. The CDR3 region is CASSLAGTYNEQFF. Here the CDR3 DNA reads TGTGCCAGCAGCTTAGCCGGGACATACAATGAGCAGTTCTTC.

This chain uses TRBV6-1 with TRBJ2-3; D is perhaps TRBD1 (5 bases). This CDR3 is built from 17 residues. Germline CDR1 reads MNHNS; CDR2 reads SASEGT. Trimming left V 2 bases short and J 2 bases short, with 17 bases between. The CDR3 bases are TGTGCCAGCAGTGAATTTCTTCTGGGCAGGGCCACAGATACGCAGTATTTT. It encodes CASSEFLLGRATDTQYF.

The chain employs TRBV4-3 and TRBJ2-7, with D unresolved. The V end was cut by 0 bases, the J end by 1 base, with 10 bases between. Germline V gene lookup returns CDR1 LGHNA and CDR2 YSLEER. The CDR3 loop spans 15 amino acids. The CDR3 region is CASSQERHNSYEQYF. DNA of the CDR3: TGCGCCAGCAGCCAAGAGAGACACAATTCCTACGAGCAGTACTTC.

This clone appeared a single time. The rearrangement uses TRBV19 and TRBJ1-2, with 9 positions matching TRBD1. The CDR3 has 16 residues. V shed 8 bases and J 3 bases; nucleotides not matched to a gene: 13. Germline CDR1 and CDR2: LNHDA and SQIVND (reference sequence). The CDR3 protein is CASSPRDRVKYYGYTF. The CDR3 DNA sequence: TGTGCCAGTTCACCACGGGACAGGGTCAAATACTATGGCTACACCTTC.

The chain joins TRBV30 to TRBJ2-1; possibly TRBD2 for D (6 bases). Germline V lookup: CDR1 GTSNPN, CDR2 SVGIG (reference sequence). V was cut by 1 base and J by 0 bases, with 16 bases left in between. The CDR3 is 17 residues long. The CDR3 coding sequence is TGTGCCTGGAGTGGGGGCGCGGGACCGGGCTCCTACAATGAGCAGTTCTTC. Its protein product is CAWSGGAGPGSYNEQFF.

The chain has TRBV18 and TRBJ2-1, with 9 bases that match TRBD2. This CDR3 spans 15 amino acids. After removal of 1 base from V and 6 bases from J, the junction contained 4 bases not matched to a gene. CDR1 KGHSH and CDR2 LQKENI come from the germline V gene. The CDR3 here is CASSPQSGGPNEQFF. Here the CDR3 DNA reads TGTGCCAGCTCACCACAAAGCGGGGGGCCCAATGAGCAGTTCTTC.

Only a few counts were recorded for this clone. This sequence joins TRBV15 and TRBJ2-4; 9 bases align to TRBD1. Germline assignment: CDR1 LNHNV and CDR2 YYDKDF (reference sequence). V lost 6 bases to trimming and J lost 0 bases; unmatched junction nucleotides: 9. This CDR3 has 17 amino acids. The CDR3 protein is CATSRPGQGLAKNIQYF. The CDR3 nucleotides are TGTGCCACCAGTAGACCGGGACAGGGCCTAGCCAAAAACATTCAGTACTTC.

The chain has TRBV4-1 and TRBJ1-5, with 7 nucleotides matching TRBD1. CDR1 and CDR2 (germline): MGHRA, YSYEKL. J lost 5 bases, V lost 4 bases, and 8 bases had no gene match. The CDR3 runs to 15 residues. The CDR3 DNA is TGCGCCAGCAGCCCATCGGACAGGACCGATCAGCCCCAGCATTTT. The encoded protein is CASSPSDRTDQPQHF.

The chain recombines TRBV2 with TRBJ2-1; 7 nucleotides line up with TRBD1. After removal of 9 bases from V and 10 bases from J, the junction contained 12 bases not matched to a gene. The CDR3 has 13 residues. Germline values: CDR1 SNHLY, CDR2 FYNNEI. The CDR3 region has the DNA TGTGCCAGTCAATCTGACAGGGTAGGCGAGCAGTTCTTC. Amino acid sequence: CASQSDRVGEQFF.

The chain recombines TRBV6-5 with TRBJ2-7; possibly TRBD1 for D (6 bases). This CDR3 region has 14 residues. Germline V gene lookup returns CDR1 MNHEY and CDR2 SVGAGI. Trimming shortened V by 8 bases and J by 6 bases, and 20 bases separated the two germline ends. The CDR3 DNA sequence: TGTGCCAGCGGCCCCCGGGACACCCTGGGCGAGCAGTACTTC. Its protein product is CASGPRDTLGEQYF.

This clone was counted only a few times. The rearrangement uses TRBV6-6 and TRBJ2-7; no firm D call. Trimming shortened V by 5 bases and J by 0 bases, and 5 bases separated the two germline ends. The CDR3 is 12 residues long. Germline lookup yields CDR1 MNHNY and CDR2 SVGAGI (reference sequence). The CDR3 reads CASSPGSYEQYF. CDR3 nucleotide sequence: TGTGCCAGCAGTCCAGGCTCCTACGAGCAGTACTTC.

V usage is TRBV19 and J usage is TRBJ1-2, with D perhaps matching TRBD1 (5 bases). The CDR3 has 14 amino acids. Germline V lookup: CDR1 LNHDA, CDR2 SQIVND (reference sequence). Trimming took off 6 bases at V and 3 bases at J, with 14 bases between the two ends. The CDR3 region is CASSLRALYYGYTF. The CDR3, as DNA: TGTGCCAGTAGCCTCAGGGCCCTATACTATGGCTACACCTTC. The full variable domain, its missing parts supplied by reference TRBV19 and TRBJ1-2, is DGGITQSPKYLFRKEGQNVTLSCEQNLNHDAMYWYRQDPGQGLRLIYYSQIVNDFQKGDIAEGYSVSREKKESFPLTVTSAQKNPTAFYLCASSLRALYYGYTFGSGTRLTVV.

This clone was observed a handful of times. This chain links TRBV7-9 with TRBJ1-1; D unclear. The germline CDR1 and CDR2 sequences are SEHNR and FQNEAQ (reference sequence). Trimming took 1 base from V and 6 from J, leaving 12 bases between them. This CDR3 region has 14 residues. The CDR3 region is CASSLGGEHSEAFF. CDR3 nucleotide sequence: TGTGCCAGCAGCTTAGGGGGAGAACACTCTGAAGCTTTCTTT.

The rearrangement links TRBV2 to TRBJ2-5; 12 bases match TRBD2. There are 15 residues in the CDR3. Trimming at V came to 8 bases and at J to 4 bases, leaving 8 bases not matched to a gene. Germline values: CDR1 SNHLY, CDR2 FYNNEI. The CDR3 sequence is CASLKTSGGAETQYF. In nucleotides, the CDR3 is TGTGCCAGCCTCAAGACTAGCGGGGGAGCAGAGACCCAGTACTTC.